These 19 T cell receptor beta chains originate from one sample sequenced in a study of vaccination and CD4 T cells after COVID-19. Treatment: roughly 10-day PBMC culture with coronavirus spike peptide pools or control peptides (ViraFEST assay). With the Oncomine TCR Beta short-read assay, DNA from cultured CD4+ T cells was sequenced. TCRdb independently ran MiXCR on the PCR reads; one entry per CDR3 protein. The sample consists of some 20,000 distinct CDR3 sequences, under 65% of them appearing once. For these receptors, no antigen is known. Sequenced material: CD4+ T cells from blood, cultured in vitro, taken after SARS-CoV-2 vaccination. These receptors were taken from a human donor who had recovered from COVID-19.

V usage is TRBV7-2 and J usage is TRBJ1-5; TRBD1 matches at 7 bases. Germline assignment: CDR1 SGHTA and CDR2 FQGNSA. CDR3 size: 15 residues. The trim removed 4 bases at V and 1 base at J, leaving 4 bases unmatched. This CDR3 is CASSYRTGSNQPQHF. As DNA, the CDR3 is TGTGCCAGCAGCTACCGGACAGGAAGCAATCAGCCCCAGCATTTT.

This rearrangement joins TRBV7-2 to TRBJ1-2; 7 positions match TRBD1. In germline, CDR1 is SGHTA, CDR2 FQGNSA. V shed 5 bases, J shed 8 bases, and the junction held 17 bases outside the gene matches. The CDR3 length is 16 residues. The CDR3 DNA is TGTGCCAGCAGCGTCGGGACAGAGGGCGCGAAGGAGGGCTACACCTTC. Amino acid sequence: CASSVGTEGAKEGYTF.

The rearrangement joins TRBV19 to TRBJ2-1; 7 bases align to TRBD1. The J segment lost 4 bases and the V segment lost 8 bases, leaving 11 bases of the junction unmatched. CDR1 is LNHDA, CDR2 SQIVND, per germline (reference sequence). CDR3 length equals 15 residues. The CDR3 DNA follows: TGTGCCAGTGGAACTCGGACAGGCGGGTACAATGAGCAGTTCTTC. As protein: CASGTRTGGYNEQFF.

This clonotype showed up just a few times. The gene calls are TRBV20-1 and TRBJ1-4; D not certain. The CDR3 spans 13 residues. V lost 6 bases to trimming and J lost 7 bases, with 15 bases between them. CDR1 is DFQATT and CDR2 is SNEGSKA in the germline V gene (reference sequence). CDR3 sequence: CSALVVAPEKLFF. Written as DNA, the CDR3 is TGCAGTGCCCTGGTTGTGGCTCCTGAAAAACTGTTTTTT.

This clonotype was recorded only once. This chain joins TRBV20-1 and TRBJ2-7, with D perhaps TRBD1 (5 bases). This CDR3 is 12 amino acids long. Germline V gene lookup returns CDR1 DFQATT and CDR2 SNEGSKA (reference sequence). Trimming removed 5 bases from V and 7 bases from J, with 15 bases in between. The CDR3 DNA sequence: TGCAGTGCTTACAGGTCGATCGGAGAGCAGTACTTC. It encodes CSAYRSIGEQYF.

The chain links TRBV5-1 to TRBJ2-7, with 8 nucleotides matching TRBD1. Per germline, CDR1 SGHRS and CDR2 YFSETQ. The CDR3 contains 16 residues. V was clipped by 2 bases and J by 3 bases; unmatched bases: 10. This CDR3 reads CASSFSGTGLFYEQYF. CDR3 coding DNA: TGCGCCAGCAGCTTCTCCGGGACAGGACTCTTCTACGAGCAGTACTTC.

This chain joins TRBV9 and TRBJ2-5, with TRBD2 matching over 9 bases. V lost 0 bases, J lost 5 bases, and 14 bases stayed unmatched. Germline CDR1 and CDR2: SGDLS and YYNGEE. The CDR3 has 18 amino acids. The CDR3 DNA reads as TGTGCCAGCAGCGTAGGAGGAACGGCTAGCGGGATAGGGGAGACCCAGTACTTC. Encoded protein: CASSVGGTASGIGETQYF.

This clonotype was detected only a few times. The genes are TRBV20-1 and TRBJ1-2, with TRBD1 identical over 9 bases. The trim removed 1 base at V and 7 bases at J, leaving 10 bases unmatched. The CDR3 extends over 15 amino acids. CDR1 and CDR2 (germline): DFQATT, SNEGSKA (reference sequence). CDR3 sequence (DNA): TGCAGTGCTAGAGCCAGGTCGGGGACAGGGACTGGCTACACCTTC. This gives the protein CSARARSGTGTGYTF.

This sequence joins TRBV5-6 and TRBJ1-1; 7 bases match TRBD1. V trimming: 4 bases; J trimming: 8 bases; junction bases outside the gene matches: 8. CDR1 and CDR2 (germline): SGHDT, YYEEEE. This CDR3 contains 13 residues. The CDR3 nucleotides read TGTGCCAGCAGCCCCGGGACAGCCTTAGAAGCTTTCTTT. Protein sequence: CASSPGTALEAFF.

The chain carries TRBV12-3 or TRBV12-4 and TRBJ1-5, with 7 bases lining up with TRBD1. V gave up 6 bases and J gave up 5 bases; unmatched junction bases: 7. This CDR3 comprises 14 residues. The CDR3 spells CASSPDRIHQPQHF. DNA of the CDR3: TGTGCCAGCAGCCCGGACAGGATCCATCAGCCCCAGCATTTT.

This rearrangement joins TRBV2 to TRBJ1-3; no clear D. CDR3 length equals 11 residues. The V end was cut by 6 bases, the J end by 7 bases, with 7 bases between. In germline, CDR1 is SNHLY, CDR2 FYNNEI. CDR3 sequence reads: CASSVGNTIYF. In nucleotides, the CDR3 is TGTGCCAGCAGCGTTGGGAACACCATATATTTT.

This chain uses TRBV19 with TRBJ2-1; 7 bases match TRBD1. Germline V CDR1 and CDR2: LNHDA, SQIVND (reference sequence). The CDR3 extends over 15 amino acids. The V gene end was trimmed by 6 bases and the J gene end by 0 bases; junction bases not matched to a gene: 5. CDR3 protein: CASRVDRSSYNEQFF. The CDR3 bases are TGTGCCAGTAGAGTGGACAGGAGCTCCTACAATGAGCAGTTCTTC.

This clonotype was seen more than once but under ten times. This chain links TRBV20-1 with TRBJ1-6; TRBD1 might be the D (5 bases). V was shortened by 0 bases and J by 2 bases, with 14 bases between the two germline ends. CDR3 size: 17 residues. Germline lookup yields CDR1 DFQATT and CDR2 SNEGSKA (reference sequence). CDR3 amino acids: CSARDVQGQAYNSPLHF. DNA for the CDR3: TGCAGTGCTAGAGATGTCCAGGGCCAAGCCTATAATTCACCCCTCCACTTT.

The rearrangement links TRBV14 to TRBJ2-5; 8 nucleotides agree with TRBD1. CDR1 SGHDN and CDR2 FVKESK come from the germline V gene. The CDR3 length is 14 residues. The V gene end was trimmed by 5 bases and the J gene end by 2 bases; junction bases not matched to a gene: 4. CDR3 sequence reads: CASSYGQGQETQYF. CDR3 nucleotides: TGTGCCAGCAGCTACGGACAGGGACAAGAGACCCAGTACTTC.

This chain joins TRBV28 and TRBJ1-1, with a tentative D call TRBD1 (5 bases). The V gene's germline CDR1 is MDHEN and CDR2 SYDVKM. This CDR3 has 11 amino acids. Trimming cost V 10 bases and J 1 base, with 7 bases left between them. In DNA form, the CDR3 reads TGTGCCACTGGGGGGAACACTGAAGCTTTCTTT. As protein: CATGGNTEAFF.

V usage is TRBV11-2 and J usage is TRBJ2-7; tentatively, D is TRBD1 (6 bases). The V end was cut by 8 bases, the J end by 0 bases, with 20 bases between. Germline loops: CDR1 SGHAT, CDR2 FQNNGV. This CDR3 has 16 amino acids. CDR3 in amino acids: CASYLVLGQCSYEQYF. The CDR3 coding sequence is TGTGCCAGCTACCTCGTCTTAGGACAGTGCTCCTACGAGCAGTACTTC.

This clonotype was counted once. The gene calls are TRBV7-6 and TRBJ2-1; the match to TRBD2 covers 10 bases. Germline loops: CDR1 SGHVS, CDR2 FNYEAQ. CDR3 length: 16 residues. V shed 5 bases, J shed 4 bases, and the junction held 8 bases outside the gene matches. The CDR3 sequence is CASSLRTSGLYNEQFF. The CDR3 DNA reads TGTGCCAGCAGCCTAAGGACTAGCGGTCTATACAATGAGCAGTTCTTC.

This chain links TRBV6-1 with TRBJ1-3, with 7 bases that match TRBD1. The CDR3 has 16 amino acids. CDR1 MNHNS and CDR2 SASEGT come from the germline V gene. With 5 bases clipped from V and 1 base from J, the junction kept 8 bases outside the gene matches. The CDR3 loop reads CASSKTGASSGNTIYF. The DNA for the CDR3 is TGTGCCAGCAGTAAAACAGGGGCCTCTTCTGGAAACACCATATATTTT.

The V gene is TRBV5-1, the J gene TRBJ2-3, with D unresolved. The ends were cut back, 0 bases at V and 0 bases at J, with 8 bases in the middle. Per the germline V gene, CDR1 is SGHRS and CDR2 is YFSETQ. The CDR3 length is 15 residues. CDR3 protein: CASSLDTSSTDTQYF. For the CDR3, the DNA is TGCGCCAGCAGCTTGGACACTTCTAGCACAGATACGCAGTATTTT.